These 21 T cell receptor beta chains were sequenced from one sample in a study of T cells in Graves' hyperthyroidism and ophthalmopathy. RNA transcripts gave rise to amplified TCR beta CDR3 regions. Carried out on the TCR CDR3, a first-round RT-PCR used the HTBI primer set. In TCRdb, the multiplex PCR reads were re-called with MiXCR into one record per CDR3 protein. The sample has roughly 380,000 distinct CDR3 sequences, about 13% seen once; the top ten hold roughly 20%. Sequencing input: blood. The source of these receptors is a man aged 30 to 45 with Graves' hyperthyroidism that later progressed to Graves' ophthalmopathy.

This clonotype was seen a few times. This chain links TRBV7-6 with TRBJ2-5; tentative D call: TRBD1 (5 bases). This CDR3 has 14 amino acids. With 0 bases removed from V and 9 bases from J, the gap between germline ends came to 14 bases. Germline CDR1 SGHVS, CDR2 FNYEAQ. CDR3 DNA: TGTGCCAGCAGCTTAGCCCCTCCTGCACAGGCCCAGTACTTC. It yields the protein CASSLAPPAQAQYF. The complete variable domain, with remaining parts taken from reference TRBV7-6 and TRBJ2-5, reads GAGVSQSPRYKVTKRGQDVALRCDPISGHVSLYWYRQALGQGPEFLTYFNYEAQQDKSGLPNDRFSAERPEGSISTLTIQRTEQRDSAMYRCASSLAPPAQAQYFGPGTRLLVL.

The table lists this clonotype with many counts. This sequence joins TRBV2 and TRBJ1-1, with 8 bases that match TRBD1. Germline CDR1 SNHLY, CDR2 FYNNEI. V shed 7 bases, J shed 6 bases, and the junction held 19 bases outside the gene matches. The length of the CDR3 is 17 residues. CDR3 loop: CASKGPGGIVLGSEAFF. CDR3 DNA: TGTGCCAGCAAGGGCCCAGGGGGCATTGTCCTTGGCTCTGAAGCTTTCTTT. The complete variable domain, with remaining parts taken from reference TRBV2 and TRBJ1-1, reads EPEVTQTPSHQVTQMGQEVILRCVPISNHLYFYWYRQILGQKVEFLVSFYNNEISEKSEIFDDQFSVERPDGSNFTLKIRSTKLEDSAMYFCASKGPGGIVLGSEAFFGQGTRLTVV.

This clonotype was seen only a few times. The V call is TRBV5-4, the J call TRBJ2-3, with a tentative D call TRBD2 (7 bases). Germline V gene sequence: CDR1 SGHNT, CDR2 YYREEE (reference sequence). This CDR3 comprises 14 residues. V lost 1 base to trimming and J lost 7 bases, with 13 bases between them. The CDR3 protein is CASSLLGGANTQYF. The CDR3 nucleotides are TGTGCCAGCAGCTTGTTGGGGGGGGCTAATACGCAGTATTTT.

The chain recombines TRBV9 with TRBJ1-2; 7 nucleotides line up with TRBD1. CDR1 is SGDLS and CDR2 is YYNGEE in the germline V gene. The junction had 8 bases not matched to a gene; V was cut back by 3 bases and J by 0 bases. The CDR3 is 16 amino acids. CDR3 DNA sequence: TGTGCCAGCAGCGCCGACAGGGAGGGTTCTAACTATGGCTACACCTTC. This gives the protein CASSADREGSNYGYTF.

This clonotype turned up a few times. The chain uses TRBV12-5 and TRBJ1-4, with TRBD1 identical over 8 bases. Germline CDR1 and CDR2: LGHNT and FRNRAP. The CDR3 totals 18 residues. V was clipped by 3 bases and J by 8 bases; unmatched bases: 17. The CDR3 protein is CASGFIGPPGGAGEKLFF. CDR3 nucleotide sequence: TGTGCTAGTGGTTTTATTGGCCCTCCAGGGGGCGCCGGGGAAAAACTGTTTTTT.

This sequence joins TRBV28 and TRBJ1-2; 9 bases align to TRBD1. Germline V gene lookup returns CDR1 MDHEN and CDR2 SYDVKM. With V trimmed by 6 bases and J by 1 base, 6 bases remained unmatched. This CDR3 has 15 amino acids. The CDR3 loop is CASRGQGANNYGYTF. DNA of the CDR3: TGTGCCAGCAGGGGACAGGGCGCCAATAACTATGGCTACACCTTC.

This clonotype was counted at least ten times. The chain has TRBV30 and TRBJ1-5; 7 bases agree with TRBD1. V shed 2 bases, J shed 7 bases, and the junction held 2 bases outside the gene matches. The CDR3 is made up of 12 amino acids. Germline V gene sequence: CDR1 GTSNPN, CDR2 SVGIG (reference sequence). The CDR3 sequence: CAWSQGEQPQHF. Written as DNA, the CDR3 is TGTGCCTGGAGTCAGGGGGAGCAGCCCCAGCATTTT.

Notes on this clonotype: A read error may be the cause here, since a much bigger clone is one base away. V usage is TRBV7-2 and J usage is TRBJ2-2, with D perhaps being TRBD1 or TRBD2 (5 bases each). Germline assignment: CDR1 SGHTA and CDR2 FQGNSA. The CDR3 loop spans 14 amino acids. CDR3 region: CASSLALGAGELLF. The CDR3 DNA is TGTGCCAGCAGCTTAGCGCTCGGGGCCGGGGAGCTGCTTTTT.

A few counts support this clonotype. This chain links TRBV7-2 with TRBJ2-7, with D unresolved. In germline, CDR1 is SGHTA, CDR2 FQGNSA. This CDR3 contains 14 residues. The V gene lost 0 bases and the J gene lost 3 bases, with 9 bases spanning the gap. Here the CDR3 DNA reads TGTGCCAGCAGCTTAGCGAAACGACTCTACGAGCAGTACTTC. This codes for CASSLAKRLYEQYF.

This clonotype showed up many times. The rearrangement uses TRBV11-2 and TRBJ2-5, with D unresolved. The CDR3 runs 14 residues. Germline-derived CDR1 and CDR2 are SGHAT and FQNNGV. The V and J ends lost 1 base and 0 bases respectively, with 6 bases between them. In nucleotides, the CDR3 is TGTGCCAGCAGCTTAGGACTGTACCAAGAGACCCAGTACTTC. It is translated as CASSLGLYQETQYF. The full variable domain, rest sourced from reference TRBV11-2 and TRBJ2-5, is EAGVAQSPRYKIIEKRQSVAFWCNPISGHATLYWYQQILGQGPKLLIQFQNNGVVDDSQLPKDRFSAERLKGVDSTLKIQPAKLEDSAVYLCASSLGLYQETQYFGPGTRLLVL.

This chain links TRBV6-1 with TRBJ2-5, with 8 positions matching TRBD2. Germline V gives CDR1 MNHNS, CDR2 SASEGT. V was pared by 5 bases and J by 4 bases, with 12 bases of the junction left unmatched. The CDR3 is 16 residues long. Here the CDR3 reads CASSRNSGEVAETQYF. The CDR3 nucleotides are TGTGCCAGCAGTCGAAATAGCGGGGAAGTGGCAGAGACCCAGTACTTC.

This clonotype was observed many times. The V call is TRBV6-5, the J call TRBJ2-7; TRBD1 matches at 8 bases. CDR1 MNHEY and CDR2 SVGAGI come from the germline V gene. The CDR3 spans 16 residues. Trimming cost V 0 bases and J 9 bases; bases outside gene matches: 13. CDR3 bases: TGTGCCAGCAGTTACTCGATCCTGACAGGGGTCACTGGGCAGTACTTC. The encoded protein is CASSYSILTGVTGQYF.

This clonotype was seen only a few times. The V call is TRBV11-2, the J call TRBJ2-5; D call uncertain. This CDR3 is 12 amino acids long. CDR1 and CDR2 (germline): SGHAT, FQNNGV. The V end lost 3 bases, the J end lost 3 bases, and 5 bases lay between the germline ends. CDR3 loop: CASSLLKETQYF. The CDR3 nucleotides read TGTGCCAGCAGCTTGTTGAAAGAGACCCAGTACTTC.

On this clonotype itself: One base away lies a much larger clone, so this may be a sequencing read error. This chain links TRBV3-1 with TRBJ2-1, with a tentative D call TRBD2 (6 bases). The germline V gene encodes CDR1 LGHDT and CDR2 YNNKEL (reference sequence). The CDR3 runs to 14 residues. The CDR3 nucleotides read TGTGCCAGCAGCCCGGGACTGTCCTACAATGAGGAGTTCTTC. The encoded protein is CASSPGLSYNEEFF.

This clonotype was picked up many times. The chain has TRBV28 and TRBJ2-7; maybe TRBD2 (7 bases). Per the germline V gene, CDR1 is MDHEN and CDR2 is SYDVKM. Trimming took off 5 bases at V and 4 bases at J, with 18 bases between the two ends. The CDR3 loop spans 15 amino acids. The CDR3 DNA reads as TGTGCCAGCAGTCCGACCTTGGGGGGGCGGTACGAGCAGTACTTC. Its protein is CASSPTLGGRYEQYF.

This clonotype has at least ten counts. This sequence joins TRBV28 and TRBJ1-5, with TRBD1 as a possible D gene (6 bases). Germline V gives CDR1 MDHEN, CDR2 SYDVKM. This CDR3 has 14 amino acids. Trimming stripped 3 bases from V and 9 bases from J, with 15 bases between. CDR3 sequence: CASSFRTASAPQHF. The DNA of the CDR3 is TGTGCCAGCAGTTTTAGGACAGCGAGTGCGCCCCAGCATTTT.

The chain carries TRBV9 and TRBJ2-3; 10 bases match TRBD1. The CDR3 runs 15 residues. The J segment lost 4 bases and the V segment lost 1 base, leaving 3 bases of the junction unmatched. CDR1 and CDR2 from the germline V gene are SGDLS and YYNGEE. Here the CDR3 reads CASSVTGQGADTQYF. The CDR3 DNA follows: TGTGCCAGCAGCGTAACCGGACAGGGGGCAGATACGCAGTATTTT.

This clonotype turned up a few times. The chain combines TRBV9 with TRBJ2-5; TRBD1 matches 10 bases. CDR1 and CDR2 (germline): SGDLS, YYNGEE. J lost 5 bases, V lost 5 bases, and 9 bases had no gene match. The CDR3 has 15 amino acids. As DNA, the CDR3 is TGTGCCAGCAGTCGTCCCGGGACAGGGGACGAGACCCAGTACTTC. Translation gives CASSRPGTGDETQYF. The full variable domain, with the rest looked up from reference TRBV9 and TRBJ2-5, is DSGVTQTPKHLITATGQRVTLRCSPRSGDLSVYWYQQSLDQGLQFLIQYYNGEERAKGNILERFSAQQFPDLHSELNLSSLELGDSALYFCASSRPGTGDETQYFGPGTRLLVL.

The rearrangement uses TRBV20-1 and TRBJ1-5; perhaps TRBD1 as D (5 bases). Germline assignment: CDR1 DFQATT and CDR2 SNEGSKA (reference sequence). The V end was cut by 0 bases, the J end by 1 base, with 19 bases between. The CDR3 consists of 18 residues. The CDR3, as DNA: TGCAGTGCTAGAGATCTAGGAGCGGAGGGGTGGAGCAATCAGCCCCAGCATTTT. Protein: CSARDLGAEGWSNQPQHF.

This clonotype was observed a few times. The rearrangement links TRBV5-6 to TRBJ1-2, with D unresolved. V gave up 1 base and J gave up 4 bases, with 8 bases separating them. The CDR3 loop spans 13 amino acids. Germline CDR1 and CDR2: SGHDT and YYEEEE. The CDR3 nucleotides read TGTGCCAGCAGCTTGTACGAAGGCTATGGCTACACCTTC. This translates into CASSLYEGYGYTF.

This clonotype was seen repeatedly, ten times or more. J is TRBJ1-4 and V is TRBV11-2; TRBD1 aligns across 8 bases. The V and J ends lost 5 bases and 7 bases, in that order; junction bases with no gene match: 9. CDR3 size: 15 residues. CDR1 is SGHAT, CDR2 FQNNGV, per germline. DNA of the CDR3: TGTGCCAGCAGCATTCTACAGGGGGAAGTTGAAAAACTGTTTTTT. Protein: CASSILQGEVEKLFF.